This T cell receptor (beta chain) was sequenced during a study of shared clonotypes between healthy human individuals. Background on the study: The cohort had two women and a few men, ages 18 to 49. CD4 naive and CD4 memory each took three plates per donor, while CD8 naive took two and CD8 memory one. Findings and caveats of the study: On the whole, naive subsets had larger estimated richness than memory subsets had. With a handful of donors compared, around 4.7% of naive CD4 clonotypes were shared.

Germline lookup yields CDR1 SGHAT and CDR2 FQNNGV. Losses at the gene ends were 6 bases for V and 4 bases for J; bases not matched to a gene: 11. The CDR3 loop spans 16 amino acids. To note about this clone: The antigen is not known.

Libraries were prepared by immunoSEQ multiplex PCR; TCRdb keeps only in-frame clonotypes and omits some of them. The sample shows 2 million to 2.5 million clones, 85% to 95% of them seen only once. The sequence came from a man younger than 35 in good health. Some clones in this sample may be carry-over from other donors' samples. Material for sequencing was naive CD4+ T cells from PBMCs. Subset meaning: CD45RA+ positively selected. The chain uses TRBV11-2 and TRBJ2-5; 10 nucleotides align to TRBD2. This chain's CDR3 is CASRRLTSGATETQYF. The CDR3 bases are TGTGCCAGCAGGAGGCTAACTAGCGGGGCCACAGAGACCCAGTACTTC.